This paragraph reports one T cell receptor (beta chain). Its antigen is not identified. This record belongs to a study of siplizumab effects on memory and regulatory T cells. The study's findings and limits: Proliferating siplizumab-culture Treg suppressive function went unconfirmed.

This table comes from immunoSEQ multiplex PCR, and its TCRdb copy is limited to in-frame clones, with some not included. The profile shows about 56,000 clones, about 98% of them singletons. The germline V gene has CDR1 MDHEN and CDR2 SYDVKM. V was clipped by 5 bases and J by 0 bases, with 17 bases between them. There are 17 residues in the CDR3. The TCR originated in a human donor in good health. The V gene is TRBV28, the J gene TRBJ1-3, with unresolved D. The sequenced sample consisted of naive CD8+ T cells sorted from blood. The DNA for the CDR3 is TGTGCCAGCAGTGCCTTGGTGGGAAAATACTCTGGAAACACCATATATTTT. Its translation: CASSALVGKYSGNTIYF. Looking up the rest from reference TRBV28 and TRBJ1-3 gives the full variable domain: DVKVTQSSRYLVKRTGEKVFLECVQDMDHENMFWYRQDPGLGLRLIYFSYDVKMKEKGDIPEGYSVSREKKERFSLILESASTNQTSMYLCASSALVGKYSGNTIYFGEGSWLTVV.